Included here is one T cell receptor (beta chain) sequence, with context. Antigen unknown. The sample belongs to a study of beta chain features in type 1 diabetes. Turning to the study itself: Sorted cells examined across all samples numbered approximately 100 million.

Study results and limitations: For type 1 diabetes patients, VDJ junctions showed fewer insertions and more deletions. For cells with high TCR expression, cDNA sequencing could yield over-representation.

The isolated RNA, all of it, was reverse transcribed, so expressed TCRB transcripts were what got sequenced. Sequencing was performed with immunoSEQ multiplex PCR; in TCRdb, only in-frame clones are kept and a portion is missing. Of around 200,000 clones listed, more than 10% are singletons. CDR1 and CDR2 from the germline V gene are MGHRA and YSYEKL. With V trimmed by 5 bases and J by 4 bases, 12 bases remained unmatched. This CDR3 spans 16 amino acids. The V gene is TRBV4-1, the J gene TRBJ2-7; 9 positions match TRBD2. The sequenced material came from central memory CD4+ T cells from blood. The sequence was obtained from a woman between 18 and 29 years old in good health. CDR3 sequence reads: CASSARAASGKYEQYF. The CDR3 bases are TGCGCCAGCAGCGCCAGAGCGGCTAGCGGGAAGTACGAGCAGTACTTC.